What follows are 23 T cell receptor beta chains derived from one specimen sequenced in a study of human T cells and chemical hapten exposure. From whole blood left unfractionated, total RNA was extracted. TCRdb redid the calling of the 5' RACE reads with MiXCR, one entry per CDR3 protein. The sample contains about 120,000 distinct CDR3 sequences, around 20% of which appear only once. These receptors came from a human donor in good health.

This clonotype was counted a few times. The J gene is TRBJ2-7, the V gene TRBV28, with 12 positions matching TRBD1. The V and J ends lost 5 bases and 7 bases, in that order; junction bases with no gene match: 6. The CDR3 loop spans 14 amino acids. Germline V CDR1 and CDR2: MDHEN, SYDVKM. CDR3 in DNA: TGTGCCAGCAGTGGGGGACAGGGGGCGCGAGAGCAGTACTTC. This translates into CASSGGQGAREQYF.

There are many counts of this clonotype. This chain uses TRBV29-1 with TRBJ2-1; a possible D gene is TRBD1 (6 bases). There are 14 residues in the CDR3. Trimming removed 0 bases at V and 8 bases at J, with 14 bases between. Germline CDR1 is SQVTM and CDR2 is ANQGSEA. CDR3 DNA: TGCAGCGTTGAAGATGGCAACAGGGTGGATGAGCAGTTCTTC. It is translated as CSVEDGNRVDEQFF.

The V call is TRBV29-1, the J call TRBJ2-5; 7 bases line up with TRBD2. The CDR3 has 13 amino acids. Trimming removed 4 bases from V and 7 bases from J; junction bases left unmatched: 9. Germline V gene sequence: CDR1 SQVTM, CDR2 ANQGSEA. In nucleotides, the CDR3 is TGCAGCGTTGGGGGCGGGAGTCTGGGGACCCAGTACTTC. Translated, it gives CSVGGGSLGTQYF.

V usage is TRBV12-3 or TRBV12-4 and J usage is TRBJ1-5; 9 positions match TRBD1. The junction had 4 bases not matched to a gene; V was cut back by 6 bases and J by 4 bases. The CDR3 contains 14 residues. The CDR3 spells CASRPTGGNQPQHF. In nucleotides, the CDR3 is TGTGCCAGCAGACCGACAGGGGGTAATCAGCCCCAGCATTTT.

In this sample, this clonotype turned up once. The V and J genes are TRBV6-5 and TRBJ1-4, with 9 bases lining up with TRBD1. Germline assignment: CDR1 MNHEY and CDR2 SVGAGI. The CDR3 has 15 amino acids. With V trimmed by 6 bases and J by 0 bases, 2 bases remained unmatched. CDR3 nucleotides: TGTGCCAGCAGAGGGGACAGGGCAACTAATGAAAAACTGTTTTTT. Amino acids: CASRGDRATNEKLFF.

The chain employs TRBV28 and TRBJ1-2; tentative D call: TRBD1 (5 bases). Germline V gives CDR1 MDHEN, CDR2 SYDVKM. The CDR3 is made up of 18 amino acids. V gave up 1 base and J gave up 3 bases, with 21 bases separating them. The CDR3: CASSLFGRGPKVDYGYTF. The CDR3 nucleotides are TGTGCCAGCAGTTTATTCGGCCGGGGCCCTAAGGTCGACTATGGCTACACCTTC.

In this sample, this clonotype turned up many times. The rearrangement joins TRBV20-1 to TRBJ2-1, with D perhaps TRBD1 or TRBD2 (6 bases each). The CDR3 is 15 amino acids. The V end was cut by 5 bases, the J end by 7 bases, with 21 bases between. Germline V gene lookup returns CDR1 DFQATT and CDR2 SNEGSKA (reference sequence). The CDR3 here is CSAGYFTEGGNEQFF. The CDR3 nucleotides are TGCAGTGCTGGGTACTTTACGGAGGGGGGAAATGAGCAGTTCTTC.

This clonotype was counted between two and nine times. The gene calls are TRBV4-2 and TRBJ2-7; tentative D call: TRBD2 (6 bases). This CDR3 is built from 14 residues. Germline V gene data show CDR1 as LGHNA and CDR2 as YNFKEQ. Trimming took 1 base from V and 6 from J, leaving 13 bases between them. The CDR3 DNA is TGTGCCAGCAGCCAAGGGGACTCCCAAGCCGAGCAGTACTTC. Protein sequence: CASSQGDSQAEQYF.

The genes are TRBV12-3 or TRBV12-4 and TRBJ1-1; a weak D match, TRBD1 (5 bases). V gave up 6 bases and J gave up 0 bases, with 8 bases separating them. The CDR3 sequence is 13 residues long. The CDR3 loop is CASRRTMNTEAFF. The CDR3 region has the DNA TGTGCCAGCAGAAGGACAATGAACACTGAAGCTTTCTTT.

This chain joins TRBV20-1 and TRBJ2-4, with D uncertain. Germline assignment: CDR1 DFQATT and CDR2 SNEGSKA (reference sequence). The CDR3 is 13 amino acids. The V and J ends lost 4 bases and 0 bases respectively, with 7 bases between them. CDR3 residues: CSANVLAKNIQYF. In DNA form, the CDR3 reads TGCAGTGCTAACGTCCTAGCCAAAAACATTCAGTACTTC.

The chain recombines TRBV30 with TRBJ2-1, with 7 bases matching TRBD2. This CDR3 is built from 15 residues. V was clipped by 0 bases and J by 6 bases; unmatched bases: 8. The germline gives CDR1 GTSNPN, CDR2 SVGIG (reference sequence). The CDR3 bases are TGTGCCTGGAGTGTACTTGGACTAGGAAGCAATGAGCAGTTCTTC. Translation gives CAWSVLGLGSNEQFF. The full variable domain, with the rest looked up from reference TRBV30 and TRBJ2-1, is SQTIHQWPATLVQPVGSPLSLECTVEGTSNPNLYWYRQAAGRGLQLLFYSVGIGQISSEVPQNLSASRPQDRQFILSSKKLLLSDSGFYLCAWSVLGLGSNEQFFGPGTRLTVL.

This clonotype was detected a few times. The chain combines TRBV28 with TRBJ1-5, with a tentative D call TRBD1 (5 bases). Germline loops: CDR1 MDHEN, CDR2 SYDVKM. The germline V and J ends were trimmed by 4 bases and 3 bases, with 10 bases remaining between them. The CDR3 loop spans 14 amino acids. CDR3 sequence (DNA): TGTGCCAGCAGTTCTACAGGCCTCAATCAGCCCCAGCATTTT. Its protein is CASSSTGLNQPQHF. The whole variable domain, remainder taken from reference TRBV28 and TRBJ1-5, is DVKVTQSSRYLVKRTGEKVFLECVQDMDHENMFWYRQDPGLGLRLIYFSYDVKMKEKGDIPEGYSVSREKKERFSLILESASTNQTSMYLCASSSTGLNQPQHFGDGTRLSIL.

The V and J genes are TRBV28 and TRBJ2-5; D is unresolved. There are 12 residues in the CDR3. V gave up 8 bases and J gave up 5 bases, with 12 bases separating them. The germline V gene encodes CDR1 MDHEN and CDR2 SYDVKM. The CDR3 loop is CASGEVGETQYF. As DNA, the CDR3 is TGTGCCAGCGGGGAAGTAGGGGAGACCCAGTACTTC. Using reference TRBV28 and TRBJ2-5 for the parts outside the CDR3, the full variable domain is DVKVTQSSRYLVKRTGEKVFLECVQDMDHENMFWYRQDPGLGLRLIYFSYDVKMKEKGDIPEGYSVSREKKERFSLILESASTNQTSMYLCASGEVGETQYFGPGTRLLVL.

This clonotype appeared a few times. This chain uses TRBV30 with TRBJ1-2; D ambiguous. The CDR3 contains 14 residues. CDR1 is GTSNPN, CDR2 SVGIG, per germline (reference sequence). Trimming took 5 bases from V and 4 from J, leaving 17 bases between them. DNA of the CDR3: TGTGCCTGGGAGACGGACGGACGACCCTATGGCTACACCTTC. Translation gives CAWETDGRPYGYTF. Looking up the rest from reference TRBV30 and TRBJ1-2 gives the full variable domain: SQTIHQWPATLVQPVGSPLSLECTVEGTSNPNLYWYRQAAGRGLQLLFYSVGIGQISSEVPQNLSASRPQDRQFILSSKKLLLSDSGFYLCAWETDGRPYGYTFGSGTRLTVV.

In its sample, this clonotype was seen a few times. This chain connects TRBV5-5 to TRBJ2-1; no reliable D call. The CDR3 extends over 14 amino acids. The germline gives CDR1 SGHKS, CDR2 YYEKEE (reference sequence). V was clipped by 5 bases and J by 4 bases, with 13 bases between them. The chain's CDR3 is CASRPLDFYNEQFF. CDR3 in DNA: TGTGCCAGCAGACCTCTAGATTTTTACAATGAGCAGTTCTTC.

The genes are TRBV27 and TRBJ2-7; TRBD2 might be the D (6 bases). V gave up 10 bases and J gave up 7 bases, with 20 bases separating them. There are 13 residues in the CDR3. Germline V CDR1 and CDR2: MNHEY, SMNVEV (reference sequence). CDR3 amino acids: CATESSTSREQYF. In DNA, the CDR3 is TGTGCCACCGAATCTTCGACTAGTCGAGAGCAGTACTTC.

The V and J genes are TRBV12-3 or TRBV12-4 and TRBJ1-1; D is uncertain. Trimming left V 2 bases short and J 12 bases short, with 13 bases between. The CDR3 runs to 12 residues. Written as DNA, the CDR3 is TGTGCCAGCAGTTTACGGGGAGGTAACCCTTTCTTT. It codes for CASSLRGGNPFF.

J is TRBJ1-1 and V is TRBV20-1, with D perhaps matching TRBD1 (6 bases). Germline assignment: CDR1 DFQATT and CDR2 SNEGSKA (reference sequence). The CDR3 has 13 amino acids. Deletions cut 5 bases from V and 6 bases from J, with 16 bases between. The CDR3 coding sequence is TGCAGTGCTGAGGGTCTACAGGGCGCTGAAGCTTTCTTT. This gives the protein CSAEGLQGAEAFF.

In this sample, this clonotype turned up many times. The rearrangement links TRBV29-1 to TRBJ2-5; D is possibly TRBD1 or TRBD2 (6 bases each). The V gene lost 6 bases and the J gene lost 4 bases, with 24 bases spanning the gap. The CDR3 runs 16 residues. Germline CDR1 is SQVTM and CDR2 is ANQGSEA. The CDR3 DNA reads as TGCAGCGTCTGGGGGCCGGGAGAGAAGTTAGGAGAGACCCAGTACTTC. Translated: CSVWGPGEKLGETQYF.

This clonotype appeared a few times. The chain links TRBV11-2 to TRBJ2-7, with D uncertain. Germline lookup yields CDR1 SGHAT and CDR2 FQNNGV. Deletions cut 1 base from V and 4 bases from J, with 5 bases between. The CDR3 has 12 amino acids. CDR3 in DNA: TGTGCCAGCAGCTTAGGAAGTTACGAGCAGTACTTC. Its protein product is CASSLGSYEQYF.

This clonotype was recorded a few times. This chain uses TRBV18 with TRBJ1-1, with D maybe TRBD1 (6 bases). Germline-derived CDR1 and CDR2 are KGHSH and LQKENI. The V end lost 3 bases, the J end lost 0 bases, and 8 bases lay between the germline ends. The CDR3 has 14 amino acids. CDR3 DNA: TGTGCCAGCTCACCTCAGGGGCTGAACACTGAAGCTTTCTTT. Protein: CASSPQGLNTEAFF.

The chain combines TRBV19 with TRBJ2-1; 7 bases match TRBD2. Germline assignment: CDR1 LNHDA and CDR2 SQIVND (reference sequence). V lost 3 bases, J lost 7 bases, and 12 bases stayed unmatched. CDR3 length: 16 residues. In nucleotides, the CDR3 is TGTGCCAGTAGTATCGTGGCTAGCGGACGTTATAATGAGCAGTTCTTC. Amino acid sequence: CASSIVASGRYNEQFF. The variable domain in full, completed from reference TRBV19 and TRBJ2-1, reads DGGITQSPKYLFRKEGQNVTLSCEQNLNHDAMYWYRQDPGQGLRLIYYSQIVNDFQKGDIAEGYSVSREKKESFPLTVTSAQKNPTAFYLCASSIVASGRYNEQFFGPGTRLTVL.

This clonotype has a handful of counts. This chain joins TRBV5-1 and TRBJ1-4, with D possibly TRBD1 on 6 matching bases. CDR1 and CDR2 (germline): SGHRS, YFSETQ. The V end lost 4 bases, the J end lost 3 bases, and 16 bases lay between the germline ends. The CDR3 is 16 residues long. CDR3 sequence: CASSPGGGPANEKLFF. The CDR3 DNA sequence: TGCGCCAGCAGCCCTGGGGGGGGGCCAGCTAATGAAAAACTGTTTTTT.